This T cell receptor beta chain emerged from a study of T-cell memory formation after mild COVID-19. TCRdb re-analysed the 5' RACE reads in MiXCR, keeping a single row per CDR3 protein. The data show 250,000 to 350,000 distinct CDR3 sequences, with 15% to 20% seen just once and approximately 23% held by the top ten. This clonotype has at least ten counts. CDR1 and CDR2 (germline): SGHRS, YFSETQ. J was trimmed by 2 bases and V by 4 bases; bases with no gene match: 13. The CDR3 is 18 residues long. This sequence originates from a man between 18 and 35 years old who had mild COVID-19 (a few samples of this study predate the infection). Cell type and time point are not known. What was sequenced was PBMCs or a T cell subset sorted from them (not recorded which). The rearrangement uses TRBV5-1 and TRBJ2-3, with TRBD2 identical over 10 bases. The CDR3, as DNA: TGCGCCAGCAGCGGCGTAGGGCTAGCGGGGGCCTTCACAGATACGCAGTATTTT. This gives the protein CASSGVGLAGAFTDTQYF.